This T cell receptor beta chain is from a study of CD8 T cells in Susac syndrome. Regarding the study as a whole: The study recognized that its TCR sequencing and HLA analysis covered a relatively small number of individuals.

Random hexamers primed reverse transcription of about 0.5 to 1 ug RNA. An immunoSEQ multiplex PCR generated amplified TCR beta CDR3 products spanning 54 Vbeta and 13 Jbeta. TCRdb passed the immunoSEQ multiplex PCR reads through MiXCR, listing each CDR3 protein once. The table has over 200,000 distinct CDR3 sequences, 95% seen once. Trimming removed 3 bases from V and 8 bases from J; junction bases left unmatched: 8. Germline V lookup: CDR1 LGHDT, CDR2 YNNKEL (reference sequence). The CDR3 extends over 15 amino acids. On this clonotype: Its antigen is as yet unknown.

Sequencing of TCR beta, carried out with a high-throughput approach, was applied to CD8+ and CD4+ T cells from the blood. Control patients had untreated stable or active relapsing-remitting multiple sclerosis by revised McDonald criteria. Sequencing was done on a sample of CD4+ T cells from PBMCs. V usage is TRBV3-1 and J usage is TRBJ1-4; 8 nucleotides match TRBD1. The sequence was collected from a human donor with multiple sclerosis. The CDR3 here is CASSHRTGMGEKLFF. In nucleotides, the CDR3 is TGTGCCAGCAGCCATCGGACAGGGATGGGAGAAAAACTGTTTTTT.